This T cell receptor (beta chain) was observed in a study of CD8 T cells in ankylosing spondylitis. The trim removed 5 bases at V and 5 bases at J, leaving 5 bases unmatched. This CDR3 region has 14 residues. This clonotype came up many times. One entry per CDR3 protein, called by TCRdb with MiXCR from the 5' RACE reads. The table includes about 150,000 distinct CDR3 sequences, more than 9.5% detected once. The gene calls are TRBV12-3 or TRBV12-4 and TRBJ1-4; 7 bases are shared with TRBD1. Sequenced material: blood, either unsorted or a sorted T cell fraction (not recorded which). This receptor was identified in a female donor with ankylosing spondylitis or in good health (not recorded which). DNA for the CDR3: TGTGCCAGCAGTCGACAGGGAATGAATGAAAAACTGTTTTTT. Its protein product is CASSRQGMNEKLFF.